Listed below are T cell receptor beta chains from one sample, sequenced in a study of T cell responses to AZD1222 COVID-19 vaccine. Repertoires were generated with immunoSEQ multiplex PCR, while TCRdb's copy carries only in-frame clones and drops some. The data contain approximately 100,000 clones, around 96% of them singletons. The source was peripheral blood, collected on day 0 of AZD1222 vaccination. All receptors come from an adult in good health. Both conserved end residues are part of each CDR3. Each record gives: clone size, V gene, CDR3 length, J gene, CDR3 protein. The size field is filled for only some rows; it gives once, few, many or a size class.

>.|TRBV28|14|TRBJ1-2
CASSLVGANYGYTF
>.|TRBV6-5|15|TRBJ2-1
CASRPTSGPDNEQFF
>.|TRBV7-8|17|TRBJ2-2
CASSLASVVANTGELFF
>.|TRBV19|12|TRBJ2-5
CASSTGVGTQYF
>once|TRBV2|16|TRBJ1-5
CASSGAGTGLNQPQHF
>.|TRBV19|15|TRBJ1-2
CASSIGRTSNYGYTF
>.|TRBV19|14|TRBJ1-1
CASSIGWGLGEAFF
>.|TRBV19|15|TRBJ1-1
CASSIGPTGGTEAFF
>.|TRBV7-9|14|TRBJ2-6
CASSSPTRANVLTF
>.|TRBV7-2|17|TRBJ2-3
CASSSDFGLGGRVAQYF
>.|TRBV19|13|TRBJ1-1
CASSGGVGTEAFF
>.|TRBV5-4|14|TRBJ2-3
CASSLAGYTDTQYF
>.|TRBV6-2/TRBV6-3|14|TRBJ2-4
CASSESGMKNIQYF
>.|TRBV28|12|TRBJ1-1
CAVRTLNTEAFF
>.|TRBV5-4|15|TRBJ1-1
CASSYVGTGATEAFF
>.|TRBV11-3|16|TRBJ1-6
CASSQGLDSYNSPLHF
>.|TRBV5-1|14|TRBJ1-2
CASSPGVKNYGYTF
>few|TRBV10-2|13|TRBJ2-7
CASSAGTGSRQYF
>once|TRBV4-1|15|TRBJ1-5
CASSQHRDSNQPQHF
>once|TRBV11-3|14|TRBJ1-2
CASSWGQGASGYTF
>once|TRBV5-1|13|TRBJ2-7
CASRTSGGYEQYF
>.|TRBV5-1|18|TRBJ2-6
CASSLLGQGARGANVLTF
>.|TRBV6-5|16|TRBJ2-2
CASSYWGAPNTGELFF
>.|TRBV6-6|13|TRBJ1-4
CASSPPVAEKLFF
>.|TRBV29-1|12|TRBJ2-7
CSVQEGTYEQYF
>.|TRBV19|14|TRBJ1-3
CASNLEGSGNTIYF
>.|TRBV5-4|15|TRBJ1-6
CASSLAGQASSPLHF
>once|TRBV2|17|TRBJ2-3
CALTAASGGERTDTQYF
>.|TRBV6-6|14|TRBJ1-5
CASSPRAFNQPQHF
>.|TRBV2|13|TRBJ1-5
CASNGQGHQPQHF
>.|TRBV12-3/TRBV12-4|13|TRBJ1-1
CASSLSGGTEAFF
>once|TRBV5-4|14|TRBJ1-2
CASTQGLDNYGYTF
>.|TRBV5-1|13|TRBJ1-2
CASSSRPDHGYTF
>.|TRBV27|16|TRBJ2-5
CASSPLGGRAQETQYF
>.|TRBV28|13|TRBJ1-2
CASSTGANYGYTF
>.|TRBV6-5|13|TRBJ2-7
CASRLAGLYEQYF
>once|TRBV5-8|16|TRBJ2-5
CASSFLGQGLQETQYF
>.|TRBV6-5|15|TRBJ1-2
CASSYSNYGTYGYTF
>.|TRBV27|15|TRBJ2-1
CASSSGLAGYNEQFF
>.|TRBV9|16|TRBJ2-4
CASSVEAVLAKNIQYF
>.|TRBV6-2/TRBV6-3|14|TRBJ1-2
CASGYSGFTDGYTF